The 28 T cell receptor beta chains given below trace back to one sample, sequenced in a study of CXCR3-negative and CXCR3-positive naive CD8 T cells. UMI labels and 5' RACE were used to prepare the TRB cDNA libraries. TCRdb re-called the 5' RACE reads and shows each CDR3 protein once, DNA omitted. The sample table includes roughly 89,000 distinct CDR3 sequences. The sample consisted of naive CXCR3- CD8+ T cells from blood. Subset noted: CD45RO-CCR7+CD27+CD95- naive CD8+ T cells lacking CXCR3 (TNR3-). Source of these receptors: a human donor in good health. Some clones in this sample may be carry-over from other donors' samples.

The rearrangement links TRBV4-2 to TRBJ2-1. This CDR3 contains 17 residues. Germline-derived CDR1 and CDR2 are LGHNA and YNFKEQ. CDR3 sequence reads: CASSQELPRSPYNEQFF.

CDR3 sequence reads: CASSLGFQTLGETQYF. This rearrangement joins TRBV28 to TRBJ2-5. This CDR3 has 16 amino acids. CDR1 is MDHEN and CDR2 is SYDVKM in the germline V gene.

CDR3 amino acids: CSVYFGSYEQYF. V gene TRBV29-1 combines with J gene TRBJ2-7. The CDR3 covers 12 residues. Germline loops: CDR1 SQVTM, CDR2 ANQGSEA.

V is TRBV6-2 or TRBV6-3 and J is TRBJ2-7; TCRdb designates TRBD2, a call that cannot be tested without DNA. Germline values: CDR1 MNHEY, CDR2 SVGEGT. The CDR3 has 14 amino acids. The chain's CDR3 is CASNLAGPYYEQYF.

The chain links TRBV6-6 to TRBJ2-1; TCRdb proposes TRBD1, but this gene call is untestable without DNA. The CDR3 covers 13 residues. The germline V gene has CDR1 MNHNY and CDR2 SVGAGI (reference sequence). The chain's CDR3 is CASSENYRGEQFF.

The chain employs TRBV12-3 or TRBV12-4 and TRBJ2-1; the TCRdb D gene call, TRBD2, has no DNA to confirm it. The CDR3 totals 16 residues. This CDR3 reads CASSTASGSVSNEQFF.

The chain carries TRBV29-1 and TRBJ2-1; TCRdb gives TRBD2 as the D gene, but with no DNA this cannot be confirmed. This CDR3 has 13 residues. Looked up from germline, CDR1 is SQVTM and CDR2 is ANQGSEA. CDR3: CSVRTVSYNEQFF.

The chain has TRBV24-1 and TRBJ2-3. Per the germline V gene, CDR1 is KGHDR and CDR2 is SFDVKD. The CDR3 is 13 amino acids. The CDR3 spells CATSDLDSDTQYF.

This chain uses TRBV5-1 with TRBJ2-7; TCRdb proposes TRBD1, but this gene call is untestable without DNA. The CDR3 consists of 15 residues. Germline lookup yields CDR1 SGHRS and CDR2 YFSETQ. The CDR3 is CASSLVATGNYEQYF. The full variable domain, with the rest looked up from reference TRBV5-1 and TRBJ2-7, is KAGVTQTPRYLIKTRGQQVTLSCSPISGHRSVSWYQQTPGQGLQFLFEYFSETQRNKGNFPGRFSGRQFSNSRSEMNVSTLELGDSALYLCASSLVATGNYEQYFGPGTRLTVT.

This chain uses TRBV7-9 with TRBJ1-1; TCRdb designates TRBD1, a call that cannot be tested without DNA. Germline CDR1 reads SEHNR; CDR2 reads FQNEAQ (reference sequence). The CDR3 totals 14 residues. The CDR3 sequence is CASSLAQGNTEAFF.

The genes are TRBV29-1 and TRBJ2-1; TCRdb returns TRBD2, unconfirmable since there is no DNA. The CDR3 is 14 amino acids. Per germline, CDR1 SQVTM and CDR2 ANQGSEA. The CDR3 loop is CSVVIAGDRYEQFF.

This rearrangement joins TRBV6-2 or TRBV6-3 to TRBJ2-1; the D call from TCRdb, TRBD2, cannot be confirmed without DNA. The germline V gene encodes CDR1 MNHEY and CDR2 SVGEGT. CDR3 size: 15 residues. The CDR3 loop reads CASSYRASGGNEQFF.

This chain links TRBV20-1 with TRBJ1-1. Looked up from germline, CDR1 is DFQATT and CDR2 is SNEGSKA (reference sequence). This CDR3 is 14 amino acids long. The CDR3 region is CSARVAGGGTEAFF.

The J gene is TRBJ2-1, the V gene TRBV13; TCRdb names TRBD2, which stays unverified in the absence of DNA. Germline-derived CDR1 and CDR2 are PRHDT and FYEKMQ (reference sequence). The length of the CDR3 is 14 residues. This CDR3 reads CASHWTSGNNEQFF.

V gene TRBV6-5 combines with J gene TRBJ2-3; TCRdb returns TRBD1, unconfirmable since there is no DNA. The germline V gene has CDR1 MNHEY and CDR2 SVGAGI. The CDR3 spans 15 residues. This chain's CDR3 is CASKKTTGSTDTQYF.

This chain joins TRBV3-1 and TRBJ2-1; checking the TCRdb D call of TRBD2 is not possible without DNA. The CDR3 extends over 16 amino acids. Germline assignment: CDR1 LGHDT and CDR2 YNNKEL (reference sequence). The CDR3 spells CASSQLAGRSYNEQFF.

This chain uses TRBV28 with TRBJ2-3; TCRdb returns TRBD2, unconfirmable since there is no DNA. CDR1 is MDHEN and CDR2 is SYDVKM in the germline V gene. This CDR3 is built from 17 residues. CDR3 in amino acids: CASSLFTRLNRWSTQYF.

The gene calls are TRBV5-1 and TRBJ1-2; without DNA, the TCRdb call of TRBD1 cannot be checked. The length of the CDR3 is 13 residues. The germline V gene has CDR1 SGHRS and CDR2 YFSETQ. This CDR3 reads CASSRDRSYGYTF. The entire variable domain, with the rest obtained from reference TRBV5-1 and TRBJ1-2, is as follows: KAGVTQTPRYLIKTRGQQVTLSCSPISGHRSVSWYQQTPGQGLQFLFEYFSETQRNKGNFPGRFSGRQFSNSRSEMNVSTLELGDSALYLCASSRDRSYGYTFGSGTRLTVV.

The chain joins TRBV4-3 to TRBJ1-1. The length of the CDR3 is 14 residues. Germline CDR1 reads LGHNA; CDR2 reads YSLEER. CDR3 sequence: CASSQEASGTEAFF.

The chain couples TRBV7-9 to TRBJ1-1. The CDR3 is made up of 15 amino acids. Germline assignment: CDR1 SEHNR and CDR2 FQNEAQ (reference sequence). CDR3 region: CASSRGYPSNTEAFF.

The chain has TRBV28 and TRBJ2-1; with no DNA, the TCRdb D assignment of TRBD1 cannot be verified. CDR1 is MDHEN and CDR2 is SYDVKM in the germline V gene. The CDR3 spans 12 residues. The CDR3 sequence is CASSFVGTEQFF.

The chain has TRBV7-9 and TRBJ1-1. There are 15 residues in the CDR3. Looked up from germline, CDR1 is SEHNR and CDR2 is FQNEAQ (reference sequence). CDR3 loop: CASSPPAMVPPEAFF. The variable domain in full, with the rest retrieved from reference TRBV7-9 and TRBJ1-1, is DTGVSQNPRHKITKRGQNVTFRCDPISEHNRLYWYRQTLGQGPEFLTYFQNEAQLEKSRLLSDRFSAERPKGSFSTLEIQRTEQGDSAMYLCASSPPAMVPPEAFFGQGTRLTVV.

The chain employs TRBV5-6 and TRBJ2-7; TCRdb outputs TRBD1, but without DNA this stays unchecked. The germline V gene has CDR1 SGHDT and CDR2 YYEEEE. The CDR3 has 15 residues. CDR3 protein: CASSWAQEGSYEQYF.

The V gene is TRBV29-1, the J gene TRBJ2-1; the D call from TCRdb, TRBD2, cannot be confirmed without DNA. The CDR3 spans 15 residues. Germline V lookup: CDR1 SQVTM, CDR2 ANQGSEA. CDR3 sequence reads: CSVLVAGLSYNEQFF.

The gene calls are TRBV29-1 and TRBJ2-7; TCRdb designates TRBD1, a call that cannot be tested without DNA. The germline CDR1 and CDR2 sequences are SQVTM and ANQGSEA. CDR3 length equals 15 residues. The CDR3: CSVEDLDRAPYEQYF.

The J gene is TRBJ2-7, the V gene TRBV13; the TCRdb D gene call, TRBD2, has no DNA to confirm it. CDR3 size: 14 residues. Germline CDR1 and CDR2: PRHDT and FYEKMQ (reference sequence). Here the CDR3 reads CASSSSGSTYEQYF.

CDR3 residues: CASSEWSTPVQGTPDEQYF. This chain uses TRBV2 with TRBJ2-7; absent DNA, TCRdb's TRBD1 call cannot be checked. Germline V gene data show CDR1 as SNHLY and CDR2 as FYNNEI. The CDR3 has 19 residues.

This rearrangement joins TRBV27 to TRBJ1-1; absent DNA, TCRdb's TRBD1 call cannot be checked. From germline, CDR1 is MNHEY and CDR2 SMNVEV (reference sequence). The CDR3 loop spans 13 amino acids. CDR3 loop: CASSLLGHTEAFF.